Listed here is a single T cell receptor beta chain. No antigen is known for it. This sample is drawn from a study of identifying expanded T cells in peripheral blood. Findings of the study overall: Roughly 2-week clone count variance significantly increased as total template count grew. About 1.2 clones differed between technical replicates, versus around 15 and 19 over time.

Some clones are missing from TCRdb's copy, which holds only in-frame ones; the method was immunoSEQ multiplex PCR. This sample yields 60,000 to 70,000 clones, of which 80% to 90% are seen a single time; under 5% belongs to the top ten. During the collection period, no donor immune events like infections were recorded. The CDR3 contains 15 residues. Trimming took 6 bases from V and 5 from J, leaving 19 bases between them. Germline lookup yields CDR1 MNHNS and CDR2 SASEGT. This sequence originates from a person aged 18 to 75 in good health. Sequencing input: blood. The chain links TRBV6-1 to TRBJ1-2, with D maybe TRBD1 (6 bases). The CDR3 loop reads CASRMDLGGSYGYTF. For the CDR3, the DNA is TGTGCCAGCAGAATGGACCTCGGGGGCTCGTATGGCTACACCTTC.